The 8 T cell receptor beta chains below were found in one sample sequenced in a study of T cell repertoires in cytomegalovirus infection. Their antigens are not known. TCRdb used MiXCR to reprocess the reads, holding one entry per CDR3 protein. The sample records roughly 800,000 distinct CDR3 sequences, 29% being singletons. Sequenced material: cultured CD8+ T cells from PBMCs, taken from culture after CMV antigen stimulation. The receptors shown here come from a human donor in good health (CMV status not recorded). Some clones in this sample may be carry-over from other donors' samples.

This chain joins TRBV12-3 or TRBV12-4 and TRBJ1-2, with 8 bases lining up with TRBD1. V trimming: 6 bases; J trimming: 0 bases; junction bases outside the gene matches: 9. The CDR3 covers 16 residues. In nucleotides, the CDR3 is TGTGCCAGCAGGCAAACAGGGGGTAAACCTAACTATGGCTACACCTTC. This encodes CASRQTGGKPNYGYTF.

V gene TRBV6-5 combines with J gene TRBJ2-2; maybe TRBD2 (5 bases). The CDR3 is 13 amino acids. From germline, CDR1 is MNHEY and CDR2 SVGAGI. V shed 5 bases and J shed 7 bases, with 11 bases lying between them. This CDR3 reads CASSEGWGGELFF. In DNA, the CDR3 is TGTGCCAGCAGTGAGGGATGGGGCGGGGAGCTGTTTTTT.

The chain couples TRBV12-3 or TRBV12-4 to TRBJ1-4, with 10 bases lining up with TRBD1. CDR3 size: 16 residues. The trim removed 5 bases at V and 0 bases at J, leaving 3 bases unmatched. The CDR3 here is CASSAGTGATNEKLFF. CDR3 nucleotides: TGTGCCAGCAGTGCTGGGACAGGGGCAACTAATGAAAAACTGTTTTTT.

This chain uses TRBV7-9 with TRBJ2-7, with D hard to call. Trimming cost V 5 bases and J 6 bases, with 11 bases left between them. Germline V lookup: CDR1 SEHNR, CDR2 FQNEAQ (reference sequence). The CDR3 is 12 residues long. CDR3 loop: CASSRGKPEQYF. The CDR3 DNA is TGTGCCAGCAGCCGCGGTAAGCCCGAGCAGTACTTC.

This sequence joins TRBV28 and TRBJ2-1, with D tentatively TRBD1 or TRBD2 (5 bases each). The germline gives CDR1 MDHEN, CDR2 SYDVKM. The CDR3 covers 16 residues. V shed 7 bases and J shed 4 bases, with 20 bases lying between them. The CDR3 sequence: CASTLFYRDQYNEQFF. CDR3 in DNA: TGTGCCAGCACCCTATTCTATCGGGACCAATACAATGAGCAGTTCTTC.

The gene calls are TRBV2 and TRBJ1-2; D gene uncertain. Germline lookup yields CDR1 SNHLY and CDR2 FYNNEI. This CDR3 region has 15 residues. With 2 bases removed from V and 6 bases from J, the gap between germline ends came to 16 bases. CDR3 in amino acids: CASSEMASPIDGYTF. The CDR3 coding sequence is TGTGCCAGCAGTGAAATGGCCAGCCCCATCGATGGCTACACCTTC.

The rearrangement joins TRBV4-1 to TRBJ1-2; D unclear. CDR3 length: 13 amino acids. V lost 1 base and J lost 4, with 7 bases in between. Germline V gene sequence: CDR1 MGHRA, CDR2 YSYEKL. The CDR3 DNA follows: TGCGCCAGCAGCCAAGTATCCAGCTATGGCTACACCTTC. Encoded protein: CASSQVSSYGYTF.

With respect to this clonotype: This may be a read error: a much more frequent sequence differs by one nucleotide. The rearrangement uses TRBV2 and TRBJ1-1; no definite D call. Germline V gives CDR1 SNHLY, CDR2 FYNNEI. The CDR3 runs to 11 residues. V lost 7 bases and J 1 base, leaving 4 bases between the germline ends. CDR3 protein: CASNWNTEAFF. The CDR3 DNA is TGTGCCAGCAACTGGAACACTGAAGCTTTCTTT.